The sequence of this T cell receptor (beta chain) was determined in a study of technical replicates of blood from several donors. The CDR3 is 16 amino acids. Germline assignment: CDR1 MNHEY and CDR2 SMNVEV (reference sequence). J was trimmed by 4 bases and V by 5 bases; bases with no gene match: 10. Produced via immunoSEQ multiplex PCR; TCRdb's table is partial and in-frame only. The repertoire holds about 76,000 clones, with about 91% as singletons. Sequences were obtained from T cells isolated from PBMCs. J is TRBJ2-3 and V is TRBV27, with 9 positions matching TRBD1. This receptor was identified in a human donor in good health. In DNA, the CDR3 is TGTGCCAGCAGTAGATTGGGACAGGGTGCGGCAGATACGCAGTATTTT. This sequence encodes CASSRLGQGAADTQYF.